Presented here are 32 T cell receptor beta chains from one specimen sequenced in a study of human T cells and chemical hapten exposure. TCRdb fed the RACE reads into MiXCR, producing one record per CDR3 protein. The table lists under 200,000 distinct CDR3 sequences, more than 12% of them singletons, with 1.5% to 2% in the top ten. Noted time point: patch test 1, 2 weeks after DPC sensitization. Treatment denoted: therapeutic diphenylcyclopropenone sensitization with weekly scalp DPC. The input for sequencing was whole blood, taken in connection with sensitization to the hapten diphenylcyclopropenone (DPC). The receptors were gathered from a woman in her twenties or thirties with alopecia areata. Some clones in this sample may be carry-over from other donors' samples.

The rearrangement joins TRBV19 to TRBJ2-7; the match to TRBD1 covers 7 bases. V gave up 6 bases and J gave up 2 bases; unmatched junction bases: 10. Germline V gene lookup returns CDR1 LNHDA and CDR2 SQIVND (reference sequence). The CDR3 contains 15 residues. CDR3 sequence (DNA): TGTGCCAGTAGAATGACAGGGTCGCCGACCTACGAGCAGTACTTC. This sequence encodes CASRMTGSPTYEQYF.

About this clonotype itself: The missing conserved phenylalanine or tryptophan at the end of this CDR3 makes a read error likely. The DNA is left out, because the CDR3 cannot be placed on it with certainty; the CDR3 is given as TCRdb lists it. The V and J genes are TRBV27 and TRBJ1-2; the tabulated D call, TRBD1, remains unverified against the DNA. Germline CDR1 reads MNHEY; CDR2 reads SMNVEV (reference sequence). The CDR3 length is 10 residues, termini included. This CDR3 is CARANIGTYL.

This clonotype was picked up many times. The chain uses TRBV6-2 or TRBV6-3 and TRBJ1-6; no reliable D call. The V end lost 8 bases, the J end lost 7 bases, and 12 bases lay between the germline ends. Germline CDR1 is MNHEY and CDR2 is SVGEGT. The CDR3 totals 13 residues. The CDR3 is CASSGRENSPLHF. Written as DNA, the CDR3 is TGTGCCAGCTCCGGGCGAGAGAATTCACCCCTCCACTTT.

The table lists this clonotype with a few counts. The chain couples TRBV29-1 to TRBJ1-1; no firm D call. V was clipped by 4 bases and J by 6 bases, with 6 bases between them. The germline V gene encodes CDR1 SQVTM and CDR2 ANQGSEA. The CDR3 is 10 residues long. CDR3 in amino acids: CSVVGSEAFF. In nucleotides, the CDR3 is TGCAGCGTTGTGGGATCTGAAGCTTTCTTT. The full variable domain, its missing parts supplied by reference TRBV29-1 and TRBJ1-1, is SAVISQKPSRDICQRGTSLTIQCQVDSQVTMMFWYRQQPGQSLTLIATANQGSEATYESGFVIDKFPISRPNLTFSTLTVSNMSPEDSSIYLCSVVGSEAFFGQGTRLTVV.

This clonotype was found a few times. CDR3 DNA: TGTGCCAGCAGCCAAGAGGGACTAGCGAGAACAGATACGCAGTATTTT. Its protein product is CASSQEGLARTDTQYF. V and J are TRBV4-2 and TRBJ2-3; 10 nucleotides match TRBD2. CDR1 LGHNA and CDR2 YNFKEQ come from the germline V gene. This CDR3 has 16 residues. V lost 0 bases, J lost 3 bases, and 3 bases stayed unmatched.

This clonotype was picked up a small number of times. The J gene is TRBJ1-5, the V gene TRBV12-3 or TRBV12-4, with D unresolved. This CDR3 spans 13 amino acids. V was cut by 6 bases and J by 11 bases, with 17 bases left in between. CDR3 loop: CASSKIRQTAQHF. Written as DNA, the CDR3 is TGTGCCAGCAGCAAAATTAGACAAACGGCCCAGCATTTT.

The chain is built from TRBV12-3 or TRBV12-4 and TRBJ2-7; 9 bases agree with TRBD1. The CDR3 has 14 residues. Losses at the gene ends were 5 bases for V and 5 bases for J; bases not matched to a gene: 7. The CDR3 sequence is CASSPRDRVHEQYF. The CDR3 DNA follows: TGTGCCAGCAGTCCCCGGGACAGGGTGCACGAGCAGTACTTC.

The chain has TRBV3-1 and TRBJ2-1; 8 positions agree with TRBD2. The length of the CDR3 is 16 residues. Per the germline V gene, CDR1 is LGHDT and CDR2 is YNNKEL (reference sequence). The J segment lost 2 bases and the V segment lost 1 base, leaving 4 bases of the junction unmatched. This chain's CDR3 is CASSQVPGGPYNEQFF. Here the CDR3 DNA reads TGTGCCAGCAGCCAAGTGCCGGGGGGGCCCTACAATGAGCAGTTCTTC.

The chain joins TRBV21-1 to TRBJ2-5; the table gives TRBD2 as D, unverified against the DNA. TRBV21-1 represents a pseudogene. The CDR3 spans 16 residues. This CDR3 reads CASSKSGRAYQETQYF. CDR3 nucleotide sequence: TGTGCCAGCAGCAAATCGGGCAGGGCCTACCAAGAGACCCAGTACTTC.

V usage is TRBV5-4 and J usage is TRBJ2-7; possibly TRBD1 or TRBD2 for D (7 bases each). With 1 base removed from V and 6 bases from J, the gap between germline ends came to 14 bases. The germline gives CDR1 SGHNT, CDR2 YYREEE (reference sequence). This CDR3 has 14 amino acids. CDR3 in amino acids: CASSLPQGGSEQYF. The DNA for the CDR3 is TGTGCCAGCAGCTTGCCGCAGGGGGGGAGCGAGCAGTACTTC.

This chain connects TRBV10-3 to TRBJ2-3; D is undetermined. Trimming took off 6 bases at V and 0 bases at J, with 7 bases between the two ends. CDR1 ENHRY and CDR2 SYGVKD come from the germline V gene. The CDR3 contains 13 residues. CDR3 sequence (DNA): TGTGCCATCAGGGGATCGAGCACAGATACGCAGTATTTT. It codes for CAIRGSSTDTQYF.

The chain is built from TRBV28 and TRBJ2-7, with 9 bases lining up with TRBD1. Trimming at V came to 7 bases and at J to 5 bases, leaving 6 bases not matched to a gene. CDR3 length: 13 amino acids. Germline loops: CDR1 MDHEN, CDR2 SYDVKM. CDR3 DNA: TGTGCCAGCACTAGACAGGGGGGAGACGAGCAGTACTTC. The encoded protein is CASTRQGGDEQYF.

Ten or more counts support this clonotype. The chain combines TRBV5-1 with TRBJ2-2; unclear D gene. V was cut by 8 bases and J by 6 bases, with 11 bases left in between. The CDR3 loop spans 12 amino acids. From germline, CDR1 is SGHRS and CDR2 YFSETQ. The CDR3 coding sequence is TGCGCCAGTACGCGCGATCCCGGGGAGCTGTTTTTT. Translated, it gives CASTRDPGELFF.

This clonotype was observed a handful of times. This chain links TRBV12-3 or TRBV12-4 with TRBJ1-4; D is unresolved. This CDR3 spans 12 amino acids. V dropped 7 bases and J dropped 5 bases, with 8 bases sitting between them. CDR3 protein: CASTDLNEKLFF. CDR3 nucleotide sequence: TGTGCCAGCACCGACCTGAATGAAAAACTGTTTTTT.

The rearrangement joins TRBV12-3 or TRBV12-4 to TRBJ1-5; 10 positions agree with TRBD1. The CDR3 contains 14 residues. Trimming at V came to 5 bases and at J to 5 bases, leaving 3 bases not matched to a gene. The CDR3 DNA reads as TGTGCCAGCAGTCGACAGGGGGCCTATCAGCCCCAGCATTTT. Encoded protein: CASSRQGAYQPQHF.

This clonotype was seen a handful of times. The CDR3 sequence is CASSRSHQDPYWNEQFF. The DNA of the CDR3 is TGTGCCAGCAGCAGGTCCCACCAGGATCCGTATTGGAATGAGCAGTTCTTC. The V call is TRBV7-9, the J call TRBJ2-1; D is undetermined. Between the trimmed V and J ends, which lost 5 bases and 7 bases, there was a span of 24 bases. This CDR3 has 17 amino acids. CDR1 is SEHNR, CDR2 FQNEAQ, per germline (reference sequence).

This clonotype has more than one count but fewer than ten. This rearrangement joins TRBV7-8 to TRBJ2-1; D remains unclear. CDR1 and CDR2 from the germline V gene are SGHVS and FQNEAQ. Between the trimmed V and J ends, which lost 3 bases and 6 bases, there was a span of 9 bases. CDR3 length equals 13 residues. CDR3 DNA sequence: TGTGCCAGCAGCTTCAGGTGGAGCAATGAGCAGTTCTTC. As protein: CASSFRWSNEQFF.

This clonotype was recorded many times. CDR3 sequence: CSVAAGGGNGYTF. For the CDR3, the DNA is TGCAGCGTTGCCGCCGGGGGGGGTAATGGCTACACCTTC. The chain uses TRBV29-1 and TRBJ1-2; a weak D match, TRBD1 (5 bases). The V and J ends lost 4 bases and 6 bases respectively, with 15 bases between them. Per germline, CDR1 SQVTM and CDR2 ANQGSEA. The CDR3 consists of 13 residues.

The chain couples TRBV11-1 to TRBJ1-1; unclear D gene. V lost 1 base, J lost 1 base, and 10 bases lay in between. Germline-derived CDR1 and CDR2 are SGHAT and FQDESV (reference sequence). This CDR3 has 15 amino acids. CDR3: CASSLVGWTNTEAFF. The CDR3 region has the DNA TGTGCCAGCAGCTTAGTCGGTTGGACGAACACTGAAGCTTTCTTT.

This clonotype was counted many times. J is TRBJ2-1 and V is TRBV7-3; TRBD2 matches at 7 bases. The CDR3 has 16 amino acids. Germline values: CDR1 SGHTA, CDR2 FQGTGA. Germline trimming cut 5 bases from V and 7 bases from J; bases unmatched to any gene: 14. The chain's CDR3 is CASSRGGSTRMNEQFF. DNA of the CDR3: TGTGCCAGCAGCCGGGGCGGGAGTACTCGAATGAATGAGCAGTTCTTC.

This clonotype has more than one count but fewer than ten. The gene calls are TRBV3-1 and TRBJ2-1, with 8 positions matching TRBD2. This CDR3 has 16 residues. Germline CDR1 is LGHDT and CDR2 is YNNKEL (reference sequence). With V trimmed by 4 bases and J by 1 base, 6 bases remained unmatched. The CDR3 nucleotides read TGTGCCAGCAGCCGATATAGCGGGGCATCCTACAATGAGCAGTTCTTC. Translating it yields CASSRYSGASYNEQFF.

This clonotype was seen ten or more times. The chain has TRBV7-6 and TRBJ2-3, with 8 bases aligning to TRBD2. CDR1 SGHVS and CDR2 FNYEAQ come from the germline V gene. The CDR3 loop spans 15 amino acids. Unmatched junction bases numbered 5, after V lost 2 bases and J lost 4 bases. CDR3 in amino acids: CASSLRAGGPDTQYF. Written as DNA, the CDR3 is TGTGCCAGCAGCTTAAGGGCGGGAGGACCAGATACGCAGTATTTT.

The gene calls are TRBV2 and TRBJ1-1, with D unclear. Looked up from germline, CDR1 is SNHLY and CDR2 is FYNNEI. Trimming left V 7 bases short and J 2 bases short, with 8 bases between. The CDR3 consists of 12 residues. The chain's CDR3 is CASTSLNTEAFF. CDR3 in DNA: TGTGCCAGCACTAGTCTAAACACTGAAGCTTTCTTT.

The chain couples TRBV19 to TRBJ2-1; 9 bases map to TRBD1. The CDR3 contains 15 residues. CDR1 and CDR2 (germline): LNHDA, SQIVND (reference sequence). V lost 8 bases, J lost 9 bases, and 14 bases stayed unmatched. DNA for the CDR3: TGTGCCAGTTTAGACATGGGACAGGGTTACCGTGAGCAGTTCTTC. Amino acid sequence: CASLDMGQGYREQFF.

CDR3 nucleotide sequence: TGCGCCAGCAGCGAGGGTCAGGGGGGTCCCTCCTACAATGAGCAGTTCTTC. This translates into CASSEGQGGPSYNEQFF. V usage is TRBV5-1 and J usage is TRBJ2-1; possible D gene TRBD1, 7 bases. The germline V and J ends were trimmed by 4 bases and 0 bases, with 17 bases remaining between them. This CDR3 contains 17 residues. In germline, CDR1 is SGHRS, CDR2 YFSETQ.

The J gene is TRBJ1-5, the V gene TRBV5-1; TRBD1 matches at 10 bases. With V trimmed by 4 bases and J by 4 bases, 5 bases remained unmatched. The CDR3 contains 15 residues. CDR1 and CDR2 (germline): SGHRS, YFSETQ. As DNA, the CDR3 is TGCGCCAGCAGCCCGGGACAGGGGAATAATCAGCCCCAGCATTTT. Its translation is CASSPGQGNNQPQHF.

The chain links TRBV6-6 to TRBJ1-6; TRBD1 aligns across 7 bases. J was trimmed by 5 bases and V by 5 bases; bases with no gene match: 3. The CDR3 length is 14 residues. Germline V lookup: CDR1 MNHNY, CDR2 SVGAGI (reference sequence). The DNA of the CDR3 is TGTGCCAGCAGTAAGGGACAGAATAATTCACCCCTCCACTTT. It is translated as CASSKGQNNSPLHF.

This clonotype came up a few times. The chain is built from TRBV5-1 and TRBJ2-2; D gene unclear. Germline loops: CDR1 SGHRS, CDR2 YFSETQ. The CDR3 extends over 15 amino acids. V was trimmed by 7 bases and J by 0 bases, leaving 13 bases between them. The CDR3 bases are TGCGCCAGCCATGCAGCAGAAACGAACACCGGGGAGCTGTTTTTT. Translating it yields CASHAAETNTGELFF.

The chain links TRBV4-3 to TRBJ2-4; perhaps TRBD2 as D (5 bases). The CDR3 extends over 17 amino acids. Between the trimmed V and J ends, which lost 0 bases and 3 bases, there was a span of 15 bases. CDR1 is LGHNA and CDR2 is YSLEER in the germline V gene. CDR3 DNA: TGCGCCAGCAGCCAAGACAGGACTCACCCGAGCAAAAACATTCAGTACTTC. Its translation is CASSQDRTHPSKNIQYF.

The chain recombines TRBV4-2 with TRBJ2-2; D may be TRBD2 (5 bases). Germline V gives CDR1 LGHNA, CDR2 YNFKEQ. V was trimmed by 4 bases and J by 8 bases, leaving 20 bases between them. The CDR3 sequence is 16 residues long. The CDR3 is CASSPPRFGESGELFF. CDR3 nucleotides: TGTGCCAGCAGCCCCCCCCGATTCGGGGAATCAGGGGAGCTGTTTTTT.

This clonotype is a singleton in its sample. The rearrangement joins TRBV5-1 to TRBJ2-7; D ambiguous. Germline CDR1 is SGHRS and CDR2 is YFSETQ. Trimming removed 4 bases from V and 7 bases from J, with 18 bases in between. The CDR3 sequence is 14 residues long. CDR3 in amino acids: CASSPGEWGSEQYF. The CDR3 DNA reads TGCGCCAGCAGCCCAGGAGAATGGGGTTCTGAGCAGTACTTC.

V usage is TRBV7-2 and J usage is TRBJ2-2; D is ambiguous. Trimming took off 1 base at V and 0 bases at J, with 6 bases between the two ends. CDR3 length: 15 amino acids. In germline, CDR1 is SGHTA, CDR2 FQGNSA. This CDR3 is CASSLDSANTGELFF. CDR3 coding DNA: TGTGCCAGCAGCTTAGACAGTGCGAACACCGGGGAGCTGTTTTTT.